The 15 T cell receptor beta chains reported below all come from one sample, sequenced in a study of T cells in Graves' hyperthyroidism and ophthalmopathy. The CDR3 regions of TCR beta were amplified from RNA transcripts. Researchers ran a first-round RT-PCR on the TCR CDR3 using the HTBI primer set. TCRdb reprocessed the multiplex PCR reads via MiXCR and lists one record per CDR3 protein. The sample carries 500,000 or so distinct CDR3 sequences, approximately 17% recorded once. The sequenced sample consisted of blood. All receptors come from a woman aged 18-29 years with Graves' ophthalmopathy.

This clonotype was seen at least ten times. The chain couples TRBV11-3 to TRBJ2-7, with a tentative D call TRBD1 (5 bases). Germline CDR1 SGHNT, CDR2 YENEEA. V shed 5 bases and J shed 6 bases, with 11 bases lying between them. The CDR3 contains 12 residues. The chain's CDR3 is CASSDGRGEQYF. The CDR3 nucleotides are TGTGCCAGCAGCGATGGAAGGGGCGAGCAGTACTTC.

This clonotype came up many times. The DNA for the CDR3 is TGTGCCAGCCTCCGACTAGCGGGGGAGACCCAGTACTTC. This encodes CASLRLAGETQYF. The chain recombines TRBV2 with TRBJ2-5, with 11 bases matching TRBD2. CDR3 length: 13 amino acids. J lost 5 bases, V lost 8 bases, and 4 bases had no gene match. The germline V gene encodes CDR1 SNHLY and CDR2 FYNNEI.

This clonotype has a handful of counts. V gene TRBV7-9 combines with J gene TRBJ2-3; 9 bases align to TRBD2. The CDR3 totals 13 residues. CDR1 SEHNR and CDR2 FQNEAQ come from the germline V gene (reference sequence). The junction had 0 bases not matched to a gene; V was cut back by 7 bases and J by 1 base. Written as DNA, the CDR3 is TGTGCCAGCAAGCGGGAGGGCACAGATACGCAGTATTTT. Its translation: CASKREGTDTQYF.

The CDR3 reads CASTLSMGWNTGELFF. CDR3 in DNA: TGTGCCAGCACGCTGTCCATGGGCTGGAACACCGGGGAGCTGTTTTTT. The V gene is TRBV7-2, the J gene TRBJ2-2; D ambiguous. V lost 7 bases and J 1 base, leaving 16 bases between the germline ends. Germline CDR1 and CDR2: SGHTA and FQGNSA. This CDR3 is built from 16 residues.

In this sample, this clonotype turned up many times. The chain carries TRBV10-3 and TRBJ2-1, with 7 nucleotides matching TRBD2. The CDR3 spans 15 residues. The V and J ends lost 8 bases and 6 bases, in that order; junction bases with no gene match: 13. Germline CDR1 reads ENHRY; CDR2 reads SYGVKD. CDR3 DNA: TGTGCCATCGGCGGCATTACGGGCGGGAGCAATGAGCAGTTCTTC. Its translation: CAIGGITGGSNEQFF.

This clonotype was counted many times. This chain uses TRBV6-4 with TRBJ2-7; the match to TRBD1 covers 9 bases. Germline loops: CDR1 MRHNA, CDR2 SNTAGT. CDR3 length equals 15 residues. V dropped 9 bases and J dropped 4; count of bases not matched to a gene: 13. The CDR3 sequence: CASAGGGTGSYEQYF. DNA for the CDR3: TGTGCCAGTGCGGGCGGAGGGACAGGGTCGTACGAGCAGTACTTC.

This clonotype was found many times. The rearrangement joins TRBV4-1 to TRBJ2-1; 7 nucleotides align to TRBD2. This CDR3 spans 15 amino acids. V was clipped by 0 bases and J by 2 bases; unmatched bases: 1. Germline-derived CDR1 and CDR2 are MGHRA and YSYEKL. CDR3 DNA sequence: TGCGCCAGCAGCCAAGATGGGACTACCTACAATGAGCAGTTCTTC. Translating it yields CASSQDGTTYNEQFF.

Regarding this clonotype: This could be a read error, since a much larger clone is one nucleotide away. In this CDR3 the conserved last residue, phenylalanine or tryptophan, is missing, so a read error is likely. V gene TRBV27 combines with J gene TRBJ1-5; 7 bases map to TRBD1. Germline-derived CDR1 and CDR2 are MNHEY and SMNVEV (reference sequence). This CDR3 has 16 residues. J gave up 3 bases and V 6 bases, and 11 bases lay outside the gene matches. CDR3 region: CASSPTGTGNNQPQHL. For the CDR3, the DNA is TGTGCCAGCAGCCCGACAGGGACCGGGAACAATCAGCCCCAGCATTTG.

V and J are TRBV6-1 and TRBJ1-1; D gene ambiguous. CDR3 length: 11 residues. Between the trimmed V and J ends, which lost 2 bases and 7 bases, there was a span of 5 bases. The V gene's germline CDR1 is MNHNS and CDR2 SASEGT. DNA of the CDR3: TGTGCCAGCAGTGAATTAAGTGAAGCTTTCTTT. Translated, it gives CASSELSEAFF.

The gene calls are TRBV6-2 or TRBV6-3 and TRBJ2-3; 12 positions agree with TRBD2. The germline V gene has CDR1 MNHEY and CDR2 SVGEGT. This CDR3 region has 16 residues. V shed 0 bases, J shed 4 bases, and the junction held 2 bases outside the gene matches. CDR3 sequence reads: CASSYSLAGGPDTQYF. As DNA, the CDR3 is TGTGCCAGCAGTTACTCTCTAGCGGGGGGGCCAGATACGCAGTATTTT.

The chain uses TRBV15 and TRBJ1-1, with 7 bases fitting TRBD1. CDR1 is LNHNV and CDR2 is YYDKDF in the germline V gene (reference sequence). The CDR3 has 17 amino acids. V lost 0 bases to trimming and J lost 6 bases; unmatched junction nucleotides: 13. CDR3 nucleotide sequence: TGTGCCACCAGCAGAGATGTCGCGGACAGGTCGGAATCTGAAGCTTTCTTT. As protein: CATSRDVADRSESEAFF.

In this sample, this clonotype turned up many times. CDR3 loop: CASSLLGETADTQYF. DNA for the CDR3: TGTGCCAGCAGTTTATTGGGTGAGACCGCAGATACGCAGTATTTT. The chain couples TRBV28 to TRBJ2-3, with D hard to call. Trimming shortened V by 1 base and J by 4 bases, and 12 bases separated the two germline ends. Germline CDR1 MDHEN, CDR2 SYDVKM. There are 15 residues in the CDR3.

The CDR3 loop is CASRDGTGSQPQHF. The CDR3 coding sequence is TGTGCCAGCAGGGATGGGACAGGGAGTCAGCCCCAGCATTTT. The gene calls are TRBV12-3 or TRBV12-4 and TRBJ1-5; 9 nucleotides agree with TRBD1. V shed 6 bases, J shed 6 bases, and the junction held 6 bases outside the gene matches. CDR3 length: 14 residues.

This clonotype was detected ten times or more. The chain couples TRBV20-1 to TRBJ2-7; D uncertain. Germline-derived CDR1 and CDR2 are DFQATT and SNEGSKA (reference sequence). This CDR3 contains 13 residues. With 7 bases removed from V and 0 bases from J, the gap between germline ends came to 13 bases. The CDR3 protein is CSVPLESSYEQYF. CDR3 sequence (DNA): TGCAGTGTCCCCCTGGAAAGCTCCTACGAGCAGTACTTC.

This clonotype was found many times. The chain combines TRBV28 with TRBJ2-7, with D maybe TRBD2 (5 bases). The V and J ends lost 4 bases and 5 bases respectively, with 12 bases between them. The CDR3 has 13 residues. Germline CDR1 MDHEN, CDR2 SYDVKM. CDR3 in DNA: TGTGCCAGCAGTTCTACGACTAAAAACGAGCAGTACTTC. This translates into CASSSTTKNEQYF.